The 11 T cell receptor beta chains below all came from one sample that was sequenced in a study of cytomegalovirus exposure and HLA in healthy donors. The PCR used 60 Vbeta and 13 Jbeta primers. The assay was immunoSEQ multiplex PCR, and TCRdb's table has in-frame clones only and misses some. The sample has 80,000 to 95,000 clones, roughly four fifths seen once. The source material was PBMCs. These receptors were collected from a woman younger than 35 in good health and CMV-seropositive.

CDR3 in amino acids: CASRLLDTSNYGYTF. The CDR3 DNA is TGTGCCAGCAGATTACTGGACACCTCTAACTATGGCTACACCTTC. The rearrangement links TRBV6-4 to TRBJ1-2; weak D call: TRBD1 (5 bases). The CDR3 is 15 amino acids. CDR1 MRHNA and CDR2 SNTAGT come from the germline V gene. Trimming pared 6 bases from V and 0 bases from J, leaving 14 bases between.

Details on this clone: Compared with germline, one end of the junction differs, possibly owing to a read error. The chain employs TRBV11-2 and TRBJ2-7, with TRBD1 as a possible D gene (6 bases). This CDR3 has 14 residues. Germline CDR1 reads SGHAT; CDR2 reads FQNNGV. Written as DNA, the CDR3 is TGTGCCAGCAGCTCTTCACCTACAGGGATTGTTTTGCACTTC. Its protein product is CASSSSPTGIVLHF.

The rearrangement joins TRBV2 to TRBJ1-4, with D maybe TRBD1 (5 bases). The CDR3 runs 16 residues. Trimming shortened V by 6 bases and J by 10 bases, and 24 bases separated the two germline ends. Germline V CDR1 and CDR2: SNHLY, FYNNEI. The DNA of the CDR3 is TGTGCCAGCAGCGCTACGCTGACAGCGATTGGTGGAAAACTGTTTTTT. Encoded protein: CASSATLTAIGGKLFF.

CDR3: CASSTWTGEEAEAFF. In DNA form, the CDR3 reads TGTGCCAGCAGCACCTGGACAGGGGAGGAGGCTGAAGCTTTCTTT. This chain links TRBV7-6 with TRBJ1-1, with 9 bases fitting TRBD1. Germline loops: CDR1 SGHVS, CDR2 FNYEAQ. J lost 6 bases, V lost 5 bases, and 10 bases had no gene match. The CDR3 is 15 residues long.

The V and J genes are TRBV18 and TRBJ1-2; D gene uncertain. Germline CDR1 is KGHSH and CDR2 is LQKENI. V gave up 2 bases and J gave up 4 bases, with 20 bases separating them. The CDR3 totals 17 residues. Here the CDR3 reads CASSPTETEGTFYGYTF. CDR3 nucleotides: TGTGCCAGCTCACCAACAGAAACGGAGGGAACATTCTATGGCTACACCTTC.

The rearrangement joins TRBV2 to TRBJ2-5; D ambiguous. This CDR3 is 13 amino acids long. The V and J ends lost 8 bases and 5 bases respectively, with 15 bases between them. Germline values: CDR1 SNHLY, CDR2 FYNNEI. As DNA, the CDR3 is TGTGCCAGCTTTAGGCAGACCGGGGAGACCCAGTACTTC. Translation gives CASFRQTGETQYF. Combining the CDR3 with reference TRBV2 and TRBJ2-5 gives the whole variable domain EPEVTQTPSHQVTQMGQEVILRCVPISNHLYFYWYRQILGQKVEFLVSFYNNEISEKSEIFDDQFSVERPDGSNFTLKIRSTKLEDSAMYFCASFRQTGETQYFGPGTRLLVL.

This chain joins TRBV28 and TRBJ2-1; 7 nucleotides agree with TRBD2. The germline V gene has CDR1 MDHEN and CDR2 SYDVKM. V shed 6 bases, J shed 0 bases, and the junction held 8 bases outside the gene matches. The CDR3 has 16 residues. The CDR3 reads CASSRGGPSSYNEQFF. As DNA, the CDR3 is TGTGCCAGCAGCCGGGGAGGGCCGAGCTCCTACAATGAGCAGTTCTTC. The full variable domain, rest sourced from reference TRBV28 and TRBJ2-1, is DVKVTQSSRYLVKRTGEKVFLECVQDMDHENMFWYRQDPGLGLRLIYFSYDVKMKEKGDIPEGYSVSREKKERFSLILESASTNQTSMYLCASSRGGPSSYNEQFFGPGTRLTVL.

The chain combines TRBV6-5 with TRBJ2-3; 8 bases are a match to TRBD2. The trim removed 2 bases at V and 0 bases at J, leaving 4 bases unmatched. The CDR3 extends over 16 amino acids. Germline V gene data show CDR1 as MNHEY and CDR2 as SVGAGI. Written as DNA, the CDR3 is TGTGCCAGCAGTTACAGCGGGGGCCGAAGCACAGATACGCAGTATTTT. As protein: CASSYSGGRSTDTQYF.

This clone was seen once. The chain combines TRBV9 with TRBJ2-2; D may be TRBD2 (5 bases). Trimming left V 1 base short and J 2 bases short, with 12 bases between. The length of the CDR3 is 16 residues. Germline V gives CDR1 SGDLS, CDR2 YYNGEE. The CDR3 protein is CASSVSGRTNTGELFF. CDR3 nucleotide sequence: TGTGCCAGCAGCGTATCCGGCAGGACTAACACCGGGGAGCTGTTTTTT.

This chain uses TRBV4-1 with TRBJ1-2, with D hard to call. V gave up 3 bases and J gave up 7 bases, with 6 bases separating them. This CDR3 region has 11 residues. Germline values: CDR1 MGHRA, CDR2 YSYEKL. The chain's CDR3 is CASSHVSGYTF. The DNA of the CDR3 is TGCGCCAGCAGCCATGTCTCTGGCTACACCTTC.

This chain connects TRBV7-6 to TRBJ1-5; no clear D. V was pared by 5 bases and J by 4 bases, with 15 bases between. This CDR3 is 15 amino acids long. CDR1 SGHVS and CDR2 FNYEAQ come from the germline V gene. The CDR3 region has the DNA TGTGCCAGCAGCATCCGGCCCAAACTAAATCAGCCCCAGCATTTT. Protein product: CASSIRPKLNQPQHF.